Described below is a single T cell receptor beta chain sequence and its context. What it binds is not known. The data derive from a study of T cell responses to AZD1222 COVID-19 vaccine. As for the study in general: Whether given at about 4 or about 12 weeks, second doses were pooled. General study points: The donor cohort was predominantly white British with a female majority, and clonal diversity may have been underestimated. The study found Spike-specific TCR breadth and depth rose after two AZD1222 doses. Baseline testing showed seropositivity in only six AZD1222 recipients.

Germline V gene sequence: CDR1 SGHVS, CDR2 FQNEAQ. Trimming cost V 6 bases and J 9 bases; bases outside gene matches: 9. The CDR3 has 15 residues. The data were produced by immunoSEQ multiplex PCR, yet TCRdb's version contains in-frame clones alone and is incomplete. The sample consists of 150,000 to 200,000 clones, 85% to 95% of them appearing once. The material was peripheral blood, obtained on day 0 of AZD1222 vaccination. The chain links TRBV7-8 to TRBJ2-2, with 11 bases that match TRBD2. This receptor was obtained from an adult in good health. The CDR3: CASSFSGGASRELFF. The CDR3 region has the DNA TGTGCCAGCAGTTTTAGCGGGGGGGCCTCTCGGGAGCTGTTTTTT.